This is a list of T cell receptor beta chains from one sample in a study of cytomegalovirus exposure and HLA in healthy donors. Here immunoSEQ multiplex PCR was the method, and the copy in TCRdb shows in-frame clones only, minus some. The table has roughly 130,000 clones, less than 85% seen once. The material sequenced was PBMCs. The receptors come from a man aged 30-40 years in good health and CMV-seronegative. CDR3s include the opening cysteine and the closing phenylalanine or tryptophan. D genes are given only for firm matches. Clone size is shown for a subset of rows, as once, few, many or a class of expanded clone.

15	TRBJ1-1	-	-	TRBV4-3	CASSRQVLLSTEAFF	TGCGCCAGCAGCCGACAAGTATTGTTGAGCACTGAAGCTTTCTTT
11	TRBJ1-1	-	-	TRBV5-6	CASSLGAEAFF	TGTGCCAGCAGTCTGGGCGCTGAAGCTTTCTTT
15	TRBJ2-7	-	TRBD2	TRBV9	CASSVGGSGTYEQYF	TGTGCCAGCAGCGTAGGGGGTAGCGGGACCTACGAGCAGTACTTC
15	TRBJ1-2	-	-	TRBV14	CASSPRTGDNYGYTF	TGTGCCAGCAGCCCCCGCACGGGGGACAACTATGGCTACACCTTC
13	TRBJ2-3	-	-	TRBV27	CASSPRGTDTQYF	TGTGCCAGCAGTCCCAGGGGTACAGATACGCAGTATTTT
13	TRBJ2-3	-	-	TRBV28	CATLLGGQDTQYF	TGTGCCACCCTCCTAGGCGGTCAAGATACGCAGTATTTT
13	TRBJ2-7	-	-	TRBV27	CASSLRISYEQYF	TGTGCCAGCAGTTTGAGGATTTCCTACGAGCAGTACTTC
15	TRBJ1-2	-	TRBD1	TRBV19	CASSIERTGAYGYTF	TGTGCCAGTAGTATAGAAAGGACAGGCGCTTATGGCTACACCTTC
17	TRBJ2-3	once	-	TRBV27	CASSALTGTHNTDTQYF	TGTGCCAGCAGTGCCCTGACCGGGACACATAACACAGATACGCAGTATTTT
13	TRBJ1-5	-	-	TRBV16	CASSQGSNQPQNF	TGTGCCAGCAGCCAGGGGAGCAATCAGCCCCAGAATTTT
15	TRBJ2-1	few	TRBD1	TRBV19	CASSGGTGVGNEQFF	TGTGCCAGTAGTGGGGGGACAGGGGTTGGCAATGAGCAGTTCTTC
16	TRBJ2-1	-	TRBD2	TRBV18	CASSPRTSGTDNEQFF	TGTGCCAGCTCACCACGAACTAGCGGGACTGACAATGAGCAGTTCTTC
13	TRBJ1-5	-	-	TRBV2	CATSNGGSQPQHF	TGTGCCACTTCGAACGGGGGTTCTCAGCCCCAGCATTTT
14	TRBJ2-1	-	TRBD2	TRBV5-4	CASSGRGGDNEQFF	TGTGCCAGCAGTGGGCGCGGGGGTGACAATGAGCAGTTCTTC
15	TRBJ1-2	once	-	TRBV19	CASSIVAGVDDGYTF	TGTGCCAGTAGTATAGTGGCCGGGGTCGATGATGGCTACACCTTC
15	TRBJ1-3	-	TRBD1	TRBV6-6	CASSAQGASGNTIYF	TGTGCCAGCAGTGCACAGGGGGCATCTGGAAACACCATATATTTT
16	TRBJ1-2	-	-	TRBV4-1	CASSQVLRLQGNGYTF	TGCGCCAGCAGCCAAGTTCTCCGATTACAGGGAAATGGCTACACCTTC
18	TRBJ2-2	-	-	TRBV10-1	CASSVGRRPYIDTGELFF	TGCGCCAGCAGTGTCGGCAGGAGGCCTTATATCGACACCGGGGAGCTGTTTTTT
16	TRBJ2-4	-	TRBD2	TRBV6-5	CASSYKGTSGKNIQYF	TGTGCCAGCAGTTACAAAGGGACTAGCGGAAAAAACATTCAGTACTTC
14	TRBJ2-7	-	-	TRBV27	CASSLSGPSDEQYF	TGTGCCAGCAGTTTATCGGGTCCCAGCGACGAGCAGTACTTC
12	TRBJ2-2	few	-	TRBV13	CASSSLTGELFF	TGTGCCAGCAGCTCTCTAACCGGGGAGCTGTTTTTT
12	TRBJ2-7	-	-	TRBV7-2	CASSFTVGEQYF	TGTGCCAGCAGCTTCACGGTTGGCGAGCAGTACTTC
18	TRBJ2-1	-	-	TRBV11-3	CASSLEGLAATSYNEQFF	TGTGCCAGCAGCTTAGAGGGTTTAGCGGCCACCTCCTACAATGAGCAGTTCTTC
18	TRBJ2-7	-	-	TRBV21-1	CASSTRGTSGREDYEQYF	TGTGCCAGCAGCACCCGAGGAACTAGCGGGAGGGAGGACTACGAGCAGTACTTC
14	TRBJ1-1	-	-	TRBV11-3	CASRVGQMNTEAFF	TGTGCCAGCAGGGTCGGACAGATGAACACTGAAGCTTTCTTT
11	TRBJ1-3	-	-	TRBV30	CAWQTGNTIYF	TGTGCCTGGCAAACAGGAAACACCATATATTTT
17	TRBJ2-1	-	TRBD2	TRBV28	CASSRTSGRAEYNEQFF	TGTGCCAGCAGTCGGACTAGCGGGAGGGCCGAGTACAATGAGCAGTTCTTC
16	TRBJ1-5	-	-	TRBV5-6	CASSLGGTRSDQPQNF	TGTGCCAGCAGCTTGGGTGGCACCAGGTCGGATCAGCCCCAGAATTTT
14	TRBJ1-1	-	-	TRBV6-6	CASSYSEMISEAFF	TGTGCCAGCAGTTACTCGGAGATGATATCTGAAGCTTTCTTT
14	TRBJ2-7	-	-	TRBV6-5	CASSYSSLYYEQYF	TGTGCCAGCAGTTACTCGAGTCTATACTACGAGCAGTACTTC
14	TRBJ2-1	-	-	TRBV6-1	CASNSGHPYNEQFF	TGTGCCAGCAACTCAGGGCATCCCTACAATGAGCAGTTCTTC
11	TRBJ1-1	-	-	TRBV7-2	CASSLRSEAFF	TGTGCCAGCAGCTTACGTTCTGAAGCTTTCTTT
17	TRBJ2-5	-	-	TRBV21-1	CASSAPTGTSGKETQYF	TGTGCCAGCAGCGCGCCAACCGGGACTAGCGGAAAAGAGACCCAGTACTTC
15	TRBJ2-3	-	-	TRBV5-4	CASSLASLSTDTQYF	TGTGCCAGCAGCTTGGCCTCCCTGAGCACAGATACGCAGTATTTT
13	TRBJ2-5	-	-	TRBV28	CASSPGYQETQYF	TGTGCCAGCAGCCCAGGGTACCAAGAGACCCAGTACTTC
15	TRBJ1-2	-	TRBD1	TRBV9	CASSGQGLRTFGYTF	TGTGCCAGCAGCGGACAGGGGCTACGAACGTTCGGCTACACCTTC
14	TRBJ2-3	-	TRBD2	TRBV15	CATSETSATDTQYF	TGTGCCACCAGCGAGACTAGCGCCACAGATACGCAGTATTTT
12	TRBJ2-1	-	-	TRBV27	CASLTSLNEQFF	TGTGCCAGCCTCACTTCCTTGAATGAGCAGTTCTTC
16	TRBJ2-3	-	TRBD2	TRBV9	CASSVAAGGGTDTQYF	TGTGCCAGCAGCGTAGCAGCGGGAGGTGGCACAGATACGCAGTATTTT
18	TRBJ2-7	-	TRBD1	TRBV7-2	CASSTRTAYGTVTYEQYF	TGTGCCAGCAGCACGCGAACGGCATATGGGACAGTCACCTACGAGCAGTACTTC
16	TRBJ1-5	few	-	TRBV2	CASSDVGRSMDQPQHF	TGTGCCAGCAGTGATGTGGGCAGAAGTATGGATCAGCCCCAGCATTTT
18	TRBJ2-7	-	-	TRBV28	CASSFRVLGGMISYEQYF	TGTGCCAGCAGTTTCAGGGTCCTTGGGGGGATGATCTCCTACGAGCAGTACTTC
14	TRBJ1-1	-	-	TRBV19	CASSLATGNTEAFF	TGTGCCAGTAGTCTGGCGACGGGGAACACTGAAGCTTTCTTT
13	TRBJ1-3	-	-	TRBV30	CAFRQYSGNTIYF	TGTGCCTTTCGACAGTACTCTGGAAACACCATATATTTT
15	TRBJ1-1	-	-	TRBV28	CASSPHRVTNREAFF	TGTGCCAGCAGTCCCCACCGGGTAACCAACCGTGAAGCTTTCTTT
14	TRBJ1-4	few	-	TRBV7-8	CASSLGRANEKLFF	TGTGCCAGCAGCTTAGGGCGGGCTAATGAAAAACTGTTTTTT
14	TRBJ2-7	few	-	TRBV6-1	CASIFGTPAYEQYF	TGTGCCAGCATATTCGGGACACCCGCCTACGAGCAGTACTTC
16	TRBJ1-2	-	-	TRBV5-6	CASSLEFTRGASGYTF	TGTGCCAGCAGCTTAGAATTTACCCGTGGCGCTAGTGGCTACACCTTC
16	TRBJ2-7	-	TRBD2	TRBV7-9	CASSSQASGRRYEQYF	TGTGCCAGCAGCTCCCAAGCTAGCGGGAGGAGGTACGAGCAGTACTTC
14	TRBJ2-5	-	-	TRBV5-4	CASSPPGRRETQYF	TGTGCCAGCAGTCCCCCCGGGAGAAGAGAGACCCAGTACTTC
16	TRBJ2-2	-	TRBD2	TRBV7-9	CASSSSLAGGFGELFF	TGTGCCAGCAGCTCCAGCCTAGCGGGAGGATTCGGGGAGCTGTTTTTT
16	TRBJ1-2	-	-	TRBV19	CASTPAGGVGAYGYTF	TGTGCCAGTACTCCCGCCGGGGGTGTGGGTGCCTATGGCTACACCTTC
16	TRBJ1-4	few	TRBD1	TRBV28	CASSLSPGGINEKLFF	TGTGCCAGCAGTTTATCCCCAGGGGGGATAAATGAAAAACTGTTTTTT
17	TRBJ2-6	-	-	TRBV7-2	CASSLGGLLSGANVLTF	TGTGCCAGCAGCTTAGGAGGGTTGTTATCTGGGGCCAACGTCCTGACTTTC
16	TRBJ2-2	-	-	TRBV4-3	CASSQDLWSYTGELFF	TGCGCCAGCAGCCAAGATCTCTGGAGCTACACCGGGGAGCTGTTTTTT
14	TRBJ2-7	few	TRBD2	TRBV7-9	CASSAIAGECEQYF	TGTGCCAGCAGCGCCATAGCGGGAGAGTGCGAGCAGTACTTC